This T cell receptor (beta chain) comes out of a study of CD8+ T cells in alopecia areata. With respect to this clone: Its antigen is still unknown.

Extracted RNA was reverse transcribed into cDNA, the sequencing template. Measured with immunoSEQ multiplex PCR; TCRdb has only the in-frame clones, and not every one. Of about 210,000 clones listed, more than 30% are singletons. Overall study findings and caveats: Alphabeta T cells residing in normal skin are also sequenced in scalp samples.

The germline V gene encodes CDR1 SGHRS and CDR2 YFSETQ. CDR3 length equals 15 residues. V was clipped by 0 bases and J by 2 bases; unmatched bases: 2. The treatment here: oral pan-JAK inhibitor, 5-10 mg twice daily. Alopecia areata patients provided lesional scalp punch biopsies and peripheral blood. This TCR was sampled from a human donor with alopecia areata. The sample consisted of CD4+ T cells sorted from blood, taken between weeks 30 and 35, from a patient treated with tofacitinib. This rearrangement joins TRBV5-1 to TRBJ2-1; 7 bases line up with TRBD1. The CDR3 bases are TGCGCCAGCAGCTTGGAGGGGGCTACCTACAATGAGCAGTTCTTC. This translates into CASSLEGATYNEQFF.